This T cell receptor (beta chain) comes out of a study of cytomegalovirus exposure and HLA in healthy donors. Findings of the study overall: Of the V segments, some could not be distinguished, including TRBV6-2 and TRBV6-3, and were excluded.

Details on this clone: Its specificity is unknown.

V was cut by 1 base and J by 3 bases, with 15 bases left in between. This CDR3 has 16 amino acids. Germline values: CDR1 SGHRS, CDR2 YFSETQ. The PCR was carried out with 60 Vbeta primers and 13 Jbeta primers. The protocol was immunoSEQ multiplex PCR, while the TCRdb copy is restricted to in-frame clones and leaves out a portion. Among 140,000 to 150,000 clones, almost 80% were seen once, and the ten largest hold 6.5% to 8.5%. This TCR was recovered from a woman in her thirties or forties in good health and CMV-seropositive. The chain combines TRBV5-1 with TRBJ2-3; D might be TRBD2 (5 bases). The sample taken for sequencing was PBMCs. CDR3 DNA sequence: TGCGCCAGCAGCTTGTCCGGCTACCGGACTACAGATACGCAGTATTTT. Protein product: CASSLSGYRTTDTQYF. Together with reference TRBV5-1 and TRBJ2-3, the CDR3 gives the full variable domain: KAGVTQTPRYLIKTRGQQVTLSCSPISGHRSVSWYQQTPGQGLQFLFEYFSETQRNKGNFPGRFSGRQFSNSRSEMNVSTLELGDSALYLCASSLSGYRTTDTQYFGPGTRLTVL.